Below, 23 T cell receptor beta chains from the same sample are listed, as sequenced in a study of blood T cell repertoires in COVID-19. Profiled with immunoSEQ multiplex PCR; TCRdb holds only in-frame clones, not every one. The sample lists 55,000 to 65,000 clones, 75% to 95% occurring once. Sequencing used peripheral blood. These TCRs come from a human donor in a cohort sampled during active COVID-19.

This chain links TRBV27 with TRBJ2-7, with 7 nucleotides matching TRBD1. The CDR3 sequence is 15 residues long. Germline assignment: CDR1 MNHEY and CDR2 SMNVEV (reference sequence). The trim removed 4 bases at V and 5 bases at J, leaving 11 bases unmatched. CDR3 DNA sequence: TGTGCCAGCAGTTCCCTGCACAGGGGAGACAACGAGCAGTACTTC. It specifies CASSSLHRGDNEQYF.

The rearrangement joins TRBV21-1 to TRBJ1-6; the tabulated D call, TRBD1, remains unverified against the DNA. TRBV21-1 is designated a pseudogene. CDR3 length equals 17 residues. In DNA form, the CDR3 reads TGTGCCAGCAGCATAAGGGGGCGGAGCTCCTATAATTCACCCCTCCACTTT. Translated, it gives CASSIRGRSSYNSPLHF.

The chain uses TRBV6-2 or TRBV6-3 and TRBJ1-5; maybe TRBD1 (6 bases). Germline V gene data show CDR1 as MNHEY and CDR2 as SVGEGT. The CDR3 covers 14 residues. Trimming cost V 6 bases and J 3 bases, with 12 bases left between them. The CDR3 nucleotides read TGTGCCAGCAGCGACCGGGACATCAATCAGCCCCAGCATTTT. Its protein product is CASSDRDINQPQHF.

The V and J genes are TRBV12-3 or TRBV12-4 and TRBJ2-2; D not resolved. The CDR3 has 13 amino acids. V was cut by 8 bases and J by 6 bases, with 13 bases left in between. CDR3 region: CASLSSGAGELFF. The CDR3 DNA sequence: TGTGCCAGCCTCTCCTCGGGTGCCGGGGAGCTGTTTTTT.

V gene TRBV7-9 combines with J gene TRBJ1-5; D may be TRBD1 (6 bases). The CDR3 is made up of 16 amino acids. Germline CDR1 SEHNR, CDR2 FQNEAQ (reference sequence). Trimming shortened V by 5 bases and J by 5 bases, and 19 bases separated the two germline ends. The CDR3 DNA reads TGTGCCAGCAGCAGGGGGACTAACGTTTGGGATCAGCCCCAGCATTTT. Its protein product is CASSRGTNVWDQPQHF.

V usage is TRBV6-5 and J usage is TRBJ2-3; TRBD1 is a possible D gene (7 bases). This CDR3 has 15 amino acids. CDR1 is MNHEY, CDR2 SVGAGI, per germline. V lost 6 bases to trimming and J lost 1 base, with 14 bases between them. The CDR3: CASSPGGSGTDTQYF. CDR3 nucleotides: TGTGCCAGCAGCCCAGGGGGGTCGGGCACAGATACGCAGTATTTT.

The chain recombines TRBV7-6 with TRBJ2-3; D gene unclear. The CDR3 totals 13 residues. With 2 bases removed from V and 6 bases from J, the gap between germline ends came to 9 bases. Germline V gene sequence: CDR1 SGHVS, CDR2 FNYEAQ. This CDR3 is CASSLYSRDTQYF. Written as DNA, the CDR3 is TGTGCCAGCAGCTTATACTCGCGGGATACGCAGTATTTT. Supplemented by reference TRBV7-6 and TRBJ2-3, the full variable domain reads GAGVSQSPRYKVTKRGQDVALRCDPISGHVSLYWYRQALGQGPEFLTYFNYEAQQDKSGLPNDRFSAERPEGSISTLTIQRTEQRDSAMYRCASSLYSRDTQYFGPGTRLTVL.

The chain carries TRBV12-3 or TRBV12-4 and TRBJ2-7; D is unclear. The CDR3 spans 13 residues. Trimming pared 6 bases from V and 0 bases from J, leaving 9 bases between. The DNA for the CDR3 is TGTGCCAGCAGCCTCTTCGGCTCCTACGAGCAGTACTTC. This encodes CASSLFGSYEQYF.

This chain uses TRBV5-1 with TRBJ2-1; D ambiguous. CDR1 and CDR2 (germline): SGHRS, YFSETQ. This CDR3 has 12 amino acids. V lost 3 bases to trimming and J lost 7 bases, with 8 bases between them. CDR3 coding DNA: TGCGCCAGCAGCTACTCTTTAAATGAGCAGTTCTTC. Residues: CASSYSLNEQFF.

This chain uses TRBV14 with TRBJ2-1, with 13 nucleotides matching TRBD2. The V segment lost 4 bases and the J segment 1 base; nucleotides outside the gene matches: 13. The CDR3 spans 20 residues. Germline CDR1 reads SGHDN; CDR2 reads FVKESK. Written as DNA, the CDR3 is TGTGCCAGCAGCCCGATCTTCGGGACTAGCGGGATGCGGTCCTACAATGAGCAGTTCTTC. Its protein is CASSPIFGTSGMRSYNEQFF.

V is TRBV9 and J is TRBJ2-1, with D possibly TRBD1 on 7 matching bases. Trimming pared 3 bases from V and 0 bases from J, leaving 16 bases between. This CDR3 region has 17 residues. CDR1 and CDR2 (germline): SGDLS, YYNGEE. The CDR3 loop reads CASSGQGGGLSYNEQFF. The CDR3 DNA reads TGTGCCAGCAGCGGGCAGGGGGGCGGCCTCTCCTACAATGAGCAGTTCTTC.

The CDR3 sequence: CASSLRLAGGEQFF. CDR3 nucleotide sequence: TGTGCCAGCAGCTTACGTCTAGCGGGAGGTGAGCAGTTCTTC. The rearrangement links TRBV11-1 to TRBJ2-1, with TRBD2 matching 11 bases. Trimming cost V 2 bases and J 9 bases; bases outside gene matches: 3. The CDR3 covers 14 residues. CDR1 SGHAT and CDR2 FQDESV come from the germline V gene (reference sequence).

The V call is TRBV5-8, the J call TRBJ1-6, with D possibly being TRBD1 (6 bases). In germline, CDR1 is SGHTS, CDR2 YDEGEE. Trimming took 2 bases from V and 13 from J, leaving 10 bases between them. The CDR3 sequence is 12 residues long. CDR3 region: CASSLQGPPLHF. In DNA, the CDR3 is TGTGCCAGCAGCTTACAGGGTCCTCCCCTCCACTTT.

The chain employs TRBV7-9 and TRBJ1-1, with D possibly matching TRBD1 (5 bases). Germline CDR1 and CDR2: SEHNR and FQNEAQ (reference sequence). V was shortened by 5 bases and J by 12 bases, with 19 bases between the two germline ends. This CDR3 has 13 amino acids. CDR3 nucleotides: TGTGCCAGCAGCCCCGCGGGGGGGTTGCTTCCTTTCTTT. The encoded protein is CASSPAGGLLPFF.

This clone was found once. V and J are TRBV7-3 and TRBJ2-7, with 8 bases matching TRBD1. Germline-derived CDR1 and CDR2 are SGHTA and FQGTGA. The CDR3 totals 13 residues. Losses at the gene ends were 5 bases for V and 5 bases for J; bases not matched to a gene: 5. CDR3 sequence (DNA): TGTGCCAGCAGCACAGGACAGGGAAACGAGCAGTACTTC. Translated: CASSTGQGNEQYF.

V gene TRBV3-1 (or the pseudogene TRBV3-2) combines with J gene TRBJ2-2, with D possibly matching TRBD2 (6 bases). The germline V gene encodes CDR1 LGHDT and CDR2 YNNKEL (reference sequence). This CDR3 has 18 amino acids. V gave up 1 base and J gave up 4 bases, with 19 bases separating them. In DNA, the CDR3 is TGTGCCAGCAGCCAAGTGTTTTTGGCGGGGACCACCACCGGGGAGCTGTTTTTT. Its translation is CASSQVFLAGTTTGELFF.

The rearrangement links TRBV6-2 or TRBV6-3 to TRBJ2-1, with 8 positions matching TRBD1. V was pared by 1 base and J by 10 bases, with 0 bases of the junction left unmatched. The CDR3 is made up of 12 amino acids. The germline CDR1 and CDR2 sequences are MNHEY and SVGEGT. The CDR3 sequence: CASSYWDREQFF. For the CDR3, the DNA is TGTGCCAGCAGTTACTGGGACAGGGAGCAGTTCTTC.

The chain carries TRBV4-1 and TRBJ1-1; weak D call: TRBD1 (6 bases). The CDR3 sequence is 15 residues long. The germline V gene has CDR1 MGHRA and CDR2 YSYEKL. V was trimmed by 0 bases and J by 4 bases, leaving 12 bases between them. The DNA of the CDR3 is TGCGCCAGCAGCCAAGAAACGGCCAGGGGCACTGAAGCTTTCTTT. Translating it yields CASSQETARGTEAFF.

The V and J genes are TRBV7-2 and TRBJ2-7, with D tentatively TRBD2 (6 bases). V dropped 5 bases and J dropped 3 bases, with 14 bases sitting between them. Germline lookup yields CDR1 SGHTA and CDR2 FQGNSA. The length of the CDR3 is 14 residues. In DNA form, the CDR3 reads TGTGCCAGCAGCCCCAACCCGGGGGTCTACGAGCAGTACTTC. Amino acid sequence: CASSPNPGVYEQYF.

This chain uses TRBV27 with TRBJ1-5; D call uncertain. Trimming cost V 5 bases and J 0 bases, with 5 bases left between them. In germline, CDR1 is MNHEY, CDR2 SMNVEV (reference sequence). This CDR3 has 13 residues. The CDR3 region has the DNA TGTGCCAGCAGTCCATCTAGCAATCAGCCCCAGCATTTT. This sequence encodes CASSPSSNQPQHF.

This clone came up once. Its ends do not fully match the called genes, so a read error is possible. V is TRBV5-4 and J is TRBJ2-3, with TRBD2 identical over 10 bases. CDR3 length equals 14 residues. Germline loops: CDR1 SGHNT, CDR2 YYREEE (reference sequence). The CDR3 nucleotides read TGTGCCAGCACCTTGGGACTAGCGACAGATACGCAGTATTTT. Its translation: CASTLGLATDTQYF.

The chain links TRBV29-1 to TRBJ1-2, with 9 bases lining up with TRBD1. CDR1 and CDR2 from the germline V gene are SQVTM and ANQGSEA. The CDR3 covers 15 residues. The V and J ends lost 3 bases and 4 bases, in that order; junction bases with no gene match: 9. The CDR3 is CSVDGLDRGLYGYTF. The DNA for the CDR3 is TGCAGCGTTGATGGTTTGGACAGGGGACTCTATGGCTACACCTTC. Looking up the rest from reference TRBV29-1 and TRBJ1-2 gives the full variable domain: SAVISQKPSRDICQRGTSLTIQCQVDSQVTMMFWYRQQPGQSLTLIATANQGSEATYESGFVIDKFPISRPNLTFSTLTVSNMSPEDSSIYLCSVDGLDRGLYGYTFGSGTRLTVV.

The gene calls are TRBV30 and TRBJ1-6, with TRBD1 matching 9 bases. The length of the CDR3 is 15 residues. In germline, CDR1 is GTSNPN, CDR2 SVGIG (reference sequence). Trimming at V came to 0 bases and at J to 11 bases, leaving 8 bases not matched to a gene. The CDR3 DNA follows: TGTGCCTGGAGTGTACAAGGGACAGGGAAGCCACCCCTCCACTTT. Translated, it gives CAWSVQGTGKPPLHF.